The 32 T cell receptor beta chains listed next were all sequenced from one sample in a study of shared clonotypes between healthy human individuals. The repertoire was sequenced with immunoSEQ multiplex PCR; TCRdb's copy has only in-frame clones and lacks some. In the table there are some 530,000 clones, about 84% of which are singletons. Sequences were obtained from PBMCs. Receptors were obtained from a woman in her thirties or forties in good health. Some clones in this sample may be carry-over from other donors' samples.

This clone has a single count. Compared with germline, one end of the junction differs, possibly owing to a read error. The chain joins TRBV7-9 to TRBJ2-1; 8 bases match TRBD1. Germline CDR1 SEHNR, CDR2 FQNEAQ (reference sequence). This CDR3 is built from 16 residues. CDR3 in DNA: TGCGCCAGCAGCCAAGTGGGGAGCAGGGGGCACAATGAGCAGTTCTTC. Translating it yields CASSQVGSRGHNEQFF.

Remarks on this clone: This likely reflects a read error, since a far larger clone is one base away. The rearrangement uses TRBV30 and TRBJ2-7; 8 nucleotides align to TRBD2. The length of the CDR3 is 14 residues. Germline V gives CDR1 GTSNPN, CDR2 SVGIG (reference sequence). Unmatched junction bases numbered 8, after V lost 3 bases and J lost 4 bases. CDR3 sequence (DNA): TGTGCCTGGAGGGAGCGGGAGTGGCAATACGAGCAGTACTTC. Its protein is CAWREREWQYEQYF.

A note on this clone: A single base is all that separates this from a far larger clone, so a read error is likely. The chain is built from TRBV5-4 and TRBJ2-5; D is undetermined. This CDR3 has 13 amino acids. The germline V gene encodes CDR1 SGHNT and CDR2 YYREEE (reference sequence). In DNA form, the CDR3 reads TGTGCCAGCAGCCTCTCCTCCATCCACGAGCAGCACTTC. Translated: CASSLSSIHEQHF.

The V and J genes are TRBV7-6 and TRBJ2-3, with TRBD2 matching over 10 bases. This CDR3 region has 15 residues. CDR1 is SGHVS and CDR2 is FNYEAQ in the germline V gene. The ends lost 4 bases at V and 4 bases at J; junction bases unmatched: 5. CDR3 in amino acids: CASSSASGGPDTQYF. The CDR3 DNA reads as TGTGCCAGCAGCTCGGCTAGCGGGGGCCCAGATACGCAGTATTTT.

Regarding this clone: A much larger clone lies one base from this, so it may be a read error. The chain has TRBV6-5 and TRBJ2-3; D uncertain. CDR1 and CDR2 (germline): MNHEY, SVGAGI. This CDR3 has 14 amino acids. Trimming removed 6 bases at V and 4 bases at J, with 14 bases between. In DNA, the CDR3 is TGTGCCAGCAGAACACGAAATCGGGCAGATACGCAGTATTTT. Amino acid sequence: CASRTRNRADTQYF.

The chain uses TRBV6-1 and TRBJ2-5; maybe TRBD2 (5 bases). Per the germline V gene, CDR1 is MNHNS and CDR2 is SASEGT. The CDR3 has 13 amino acids. V was pared by 6 bases and J by 5 bases, with 13 bases between. The chain's CDR3 is CASRDLTWETQYF. The CDR3 DNA sequence: TGTGCCAGCAGGGACTTGACCTGGGAGACCCAGTACTTC.

The chain carries TRBV6-1 and TRBJ1-4, with 7 nucleotides matching TRBD1. Losses at the gene ends were 8 bases for V and 8 bases for J; bases not matched to a gene: 11. The CDR3 runs 14 residues. The germline V gene has CDR1 MNHNS and CDR2 SASEGT. The chain's CDR3 is CASEPGGAREKLFF. CDR3 bases: TGTGCCAGCGAACCAGGGGGGGCGAGGGAAAAACTGTTTTTT.

This clone was observed once. This same CDR3 is encoded by further DNA sequences in the sample. The V call is TRBV28, the J call TRBJ2-1, with D unresolved. CDR1 and CDR2 (germline): MDHEN, SYDVKM. The CDR3 is 11 residues long. The germline V and J ends were trimmed by 5 bases and 5 bases, with 4 bases remaining between them. CDR3 in amino acids: CASSPNNEQFF. CDR3 nucleotides: TGTGCCAGCAGTCCGAACAATGAGCAGTTCTTC.

The rearrangement joins TRBV28 to TRBJ2-5, with 7 bases identical to TRBD2. This CDR3 is built from 14 residues. The germline gives CDR1 MDHEN, CDR2 SYDVKM. The junction had 9 bases not matched to a gene; V was cut back by 6 bases and J by 5 bases. The CDR3: CASRLAPGWETQYF. CDR3 bases: TGTGCCAGCAGACTAGCGCCCGGCTGGGAGACCCAGTACTTC.

This clone was detected only a few times. V is TRBV7-9 and J is TRBJ2-6, with unresolved D. The V end lost 4 bases, the J end lost 2 bases, and 9 bases lay between the germline ends. CDR1 is SEHNR and CDR2 is FQNEAQ in the germline V gene (reference sequence). This CDR3 is built from 15 residues. In DNA form, the CDR3 reads TGTGCCAGCAGCTCCCAGGCCCCTGGGGCCAACGTCCTGACTTTC. This translates into CASSSQAPGANVLTF.

J is TRBJ1-2 and V is TRBV5-1; tentatively, D is TRBD1 (5 bases). Germline V CDR1 and CDR2: SGHRS, YFSETQ. The CDR3 covers 13 residues. V was shortened by 4 bases and J by 6 bases, with 13 bases between the two germline ends. For the CDR3, the DNA is TGCGCCAGCAGCCTGGAGGGGACGGATGGCTACACCTTC. As protein: CASSLEGTDGYTF. The variable domain in full, completed from reference TRBV5-1 and TRBJ1-2, reads KAGVTQTPRYLIKTRGQQVTLSCSPISGHRSVSWYQQTPGQGLQFLFEYFSETQRNKGNFPGRFSGRQFSNSRSEMNVSTLELGDSALYLCASSLEGTDGYTFGSGTRLTVV.

The sample holds one count of this clone. This probably arose from a read error, given a far larger clone one base away. CDR3 bases: TGCGCCAGCAGCTTGGCCCGAGCAGGGGGCATCGGGGAGCTGTCTTTT. This gives the protein CASSLARAGGIGELSF. The V gene is TRBV5-1, the J gene TRBJ2-2; TRBD1 matches at 8 bases. CDR3 length: 16 residues. Germline CDR1 reads SGHRS; CDR2 reads YFSETQ.

The rearrangement links TRBV28 to TRBJ1-2; 7 nucleotides line up with TRBD1. In germline, CDR1 is MDHEN, CDR2 SYDVKM. The trim removed 5 bases at V and 2 bases at J, leaving 14 bases unmatched. The CDR3 covers 17 residues. The CDR3 nucleotides are TGTGCCAGCAGTGGTCGGGACAGAGCTTCACCCAACTATGGCTACACCTTC. Its protein product is CASSGRDRASPNYGYTF.

This clone came up once. The likely explanation is a read error, given a far larger clone one base away. The chain employs TRBV10-3 and TRBJ2-7; 7 positions match TRBD1. Trimming at V came to 10 bases and at J to 2 bases, leaving 11 bases not matched to a gene. The CDR3 sequence is 14 residues long. Germline values: CDR1 ENHRY, CDR2 SYGVKD. The CDR3, as DNA: TGTGCCAGCATCCGGGACAGCGTCACCTACGAGCAGTACTTC. The encoded protein is CASIRDSVTYEQYF.

This clone was picked up many times. V is TRBV19 and J is TRBJ2-5; D assignment may be TRBD1 or TRBD2 (6 bases each). Trimming took 3 bases from V and 5 from J, leaving 10 bases between them. Germline CDR1 and CDR2: LNHDA and SQIVND (reference sequence). This CDR3 region has 13 residues. The CDR3 DNA reads TGTGCCAGTAGTATGGGGGGCAGGGAGACCCAGTACTTC. As protein: CASSMGGRETQYF.

The chain recombines TRBV7-9 with TRBJ1-3; 7 bases are shared with TRBD1. J lost 4 bases, V lost 3 bases, and 6 bases had no gene match. The CDR3 spans 15 residues. CDR1 is SEHNR, CDR2 FQNEAQ, per germline (reference sequence). The CDR3 protein is CASSFDRALGNTIYF. In DNA, the CDR3 is TGTGCCAGCAGCTTCGACAGGGCCCTCGGAAACACCATATATTTT.

For this clone: This sequence is one base from a far larger clone and is likely a read error. Other DNA sequences in the same sample also yield this CDR3. The chain links TRBV6-1 to TRBJ2-3; maybe TRBD1 (6 bases). The CDR3 is 15 residues long. The V end was cut by 3 bases, the J end by 2 bases, with 12 bases between. Looked up from germline, CDR1 is MNHNS and CDR2 is SASEGT. CDR3 region: CASSDNGQHTDTQYF. Written as DNA, the CDR3 is TGTGCCAGCAGTGACAATGGACAGCACACAGATACGCAGTATTTT.

With respect to this clone: A junction end diverges from the germline sequence, so it may reflect a read error. The V gene is TRBV5-8, the J gene TRBJ1-1; D gene ambiguous. Germline V gene lookup returns CDR1 SGHTS and CDR2 YDEGEE. This CDR3 spans 15 amino acids. The CDR3 DNA follows: TGCGCCAGCAGCCAAGTGGGCAGTCACCCCACTGAAGCTTTCTTT. Translation gives CASSQVGSHPTEAFF.

About this clone itself: A far larger clone is off by one base, so a read error is likely. At the DNA level, this CDR3 is encoded by other sequences in the same sample as well. For the CDR3, the DNA is TGCGCCAGCATTCACGACACCGGGGAGCTGTTCTTT. The encoded protein is CASIHDTGELFF. The V and J genes are TRBV10-2 and TRBJ2-2; D may be TRBD2 (5 bases). CDR1 and CDR2 from the germline V gene are WSHSY and SAAADI. The CDR3 consists of 12 residues.

Details on this clone: This probably arose from a read error, given a far larger clone one base away. This chain uses TRBV28 with TRBJ2-7; D is ambiguous. CDR1 and CDR2 (germline): MDHEN, SYDVKM. This CDR3 contains 13 residues. Trimming cost V 8 bases and J 2 bases, with 13 bases left between them. CDR3 nucleotide sequence: TGTGCCAGCGGTAACTTAGCAACCTACGAGCAGTACTTC. Protein: CASGNLATYEQYF.

Concerning this clone itself: A far bigger clonotype differs at one base, so this is likely a read error. The J gene is TRBJ2-1, the V gene TRBV6-4, with D unresolved. Germline assignment: CDR1 MRHNA and CDR2 SNTAGT. CDR3 length equals 15 residues. V lost 4 bases and J 1 base, leaving 11 bases between the germline ends. CDR3 sequence reads: CASSAEPESYNEQFF. DNA for the CDR3: TGTGCCAGCAGTGCTGAACCAGAGTCCTACAATGAGCAGTTCTTC.

The V and J genes are TRBV5-1 and TRBJ2-2; 9 bases align to TRBD1. J was trimmed by 6 bases and V by 2 bases; bases with no gene match: 5. This CDR3 spans 15 amino acids. Germline V gene sequence: CDR1 SGHRS, CDR2 YFSETQ. In DNA form, the CDR3 reads TGCGCCAGCAGCTTCGACAGGGGGTTTGCCGGGGAGCTGTTTTTT. Its protein product is CASSFDRGFAGELFF.

The chain combines TRBV7-2 with TRBJ2-7; 14 bases are shared with TRBD2. CDR3 length: 16 amino acids. Germline V gene sequence: CDR1 SGHTA, CDR2 FQGNSA. J gave up 4 bases and V 2 bases, and 4 bases lay outside the gene matches. CDR3 residues: CASSLSWTSGRYEQYF. Here the CDR3 DNA reads TGTGCCAGCAGCTTATCTTGGACTAGCGGGAGGTACGAGCAGTACTTC.

A remark on this clone: This clone may be a read error of a much larger clone one base away. A read error is likely, as this CDR3 ends without the conserved phenylalanine or tryptophan. The genes are TRBV4-1 and TRBJ1-4, with 9 bases aligning to TRBD1. J lost 7 bases, V lost 6 bases, and 9 bases had no gene match. Looked up from germline, CDR1 is MGHRA and CDR2 is YSYEKL. The CDR3 runs 15 residues. The DNA for the CDR3 is TGCGCCAGCAGGGGTTACAGGGGGCCGACTGAAAAACTGTTTTCT. As protein: CASRGYRGPTEKLFS.

V is TRBV30 and J is TRBJ2-5; D is unresolved. Trimming shortened V by 0 bases and J by 6 bases, and 11 bases separated the two germline ends. The CDR3 totals 13 residues. The germline V gene has CDR1 GTSNPN and CDR2 SVGIG (reference sequence). CDR3 amino acids: CAWSVVLAKTQYF. CDR3 nucleotides: TGTGCCTGGAGTGTCGTACTCGCCAAGACCCAGTACTTC. Supplemented by reference TRBV30 and TRBJ2-5, the full variable domain reads SQTIHQWPATLVQPVGSPLSLECTVEGTSNPNLYWYRQAAGRGLQLLFYSVGIGQISSEVPQNLSASRPQDRQFILSSKKLLLSDSGFYLCAWSVVLAKTQYFGPGTRLLVL.

For this clone: A far larger clone is only one base removed, so a read error is likely. The rearrangement uses TRBV6-1 and TRBJ1-5, with 7 bases matching TRBD1. The V gene's germline CDR1 is MNHNS and CDR2 SASEGT. V gave up 6 bases and J gave up 6 bases; unmatched junction bases: 8. The CDR3 covers 14 residues. The CDR3 sequence: CASRLAGGCQPQHF. The CDR3 coding sequence is TGTGCCAGCAGGTTGGCAGGGGGGTGTCAGCCCCAGCATTTT.

J is TRBJ2-7 and V is TRBV4-3, with no clear D. V was clipped by 1 base and J by 0 bases, with 7 bases between them. The V gene's germline CDR1 is LGHNA and CDR2 YSLEER. The CDR3 extends over 14 amino acids. In nucleotides, the CDR3 is TGCGCCAGCAGCCAAGTGATCAACTCCTACGAGCAGTACTTC. It is translated as CASSQVINSYEQYF.

The chain couples TRBV9 to TRBJ2-1; D not certain. Germline values: CDR1 SGDLS, CDR2 YYNGEE. The germline V and J ends were trimmed by 0 bases and 5 bases, with 6 bases remaining between them. The CDR3 consists of 13 residues. The CDR3 region has the DNA TGTGCCAGCAGCGTAGATAGACACAATGAGCAGTTCTTC. It encodes CASSVDRHNEQFF.

This clone was seen a few times. Since a far larger clone is one base different, this is likely a read error. J is TRBJ1-5 and V is TRBV30; 12 nucleotides align to TRBD1. The CDR3 is made up of 17 amino acids. The germline gives CDR1 GTSNPN, CDR2 SVGIG (reference sequence). The CDR3 protein is CACSALGGQGASQPQHF. The CDR3 nucleotides read TGTGCCTGTAGTGCCCTCGGGGGACAGGGGGCGAGTCAGCCCCAGCATTTT.

V and J are TRBV10-1 and TRBJ1-3; maybe TRBD1 (5 bases). Trimming left V 7 bases short and J 4 bases short, with 14 bases between. Germline assignment: CDR1 WNHNN and CDR2 SYGVQD (reference sequence). This CDR3 region has 14 residues. The CDR3 DNA reads TGCGCCAGCACCCCGGCAGGGTTGGGAAACACCATATATTTT. Its translation: CASTPAGLGNTIYF.

This chain joins TRBV6-5 and TRBJ2-7, with D perhaps TRBD1 (6 bases). Germline CDR1 is MNHEY and CDR2 is SVGAGI. The CDR3 consists of 14 residues. The V end was cut by 6 bases, the J end by 2 bases, with 14 bases between. CDR3 coding DNA: TGTGCCAGCAGGCGTGGCAGGGGAGCCTACGAGCAGTACTTC. Its protein is CASRRGRGAYEQYF.

This chain links TRBV5-1 with TRBJ2-1; TRBD1 might be the D (5 bases). This CDR3 region has 15 residues. CDR1 is SGHRS and CDR2 is YFSETQ in the germline V gene. V lost 0 bases, J lost 8 bases, and 15 bases lay in between. CDR3 region: CASSLAGHEVDEQFF. DNA of the CDR3: TGCGCCAGCAGCTTGGCAGGGCACGAGGTGGATGAGCAGTTCTTC.